This record concerns one T cell receptor (beta chain) sequence. The same CDR3 can be traced to other DNA sequences in this sample. This specimen belongs to a study of blood T cell repertoires in COVID-19. As for the study in general: There were acute and convalescent COVID-19 samples, and they came from the United States, Italy and Spain. In each case, the material was cDNA or gDNA derived from T cells, B-cell-depleted T cells, or PBMCs.

Authors' methods: Amplification of reference gene primers provided the estimated nucleated cell counts. TCRdb keeps only in-frame clones here, not all; method: immunoSEQ multiplex PCR. The V and J calls and clone size are taken from that table; D and trimming were inferred from the DNA. The table records about 120,000 clones, approximately 90% of them present only once. Losses at the gene ends were 11 bases for V and 4 bases for J; bases not matched to a gene: 12. Germline V gives CDR1 ENHRY, CDR2 SYGVKD. The CDR3 has 14 residues. The receptor's source is a woman in her fifties or sixties with acute or convalescent COVID-19. The J gene is TRBJ1-2, the V gene TRBV10-3, with TRBD1 matching 8 bases. Sequencing input: peripheral blood. CDR3 coding DNA: TGTGCCGCCACCCCAGGACAGGGATCCTATGGCTACACCTTC. Translating gives CAATPGQGSYGYTF.